Below are 17 T cell receptor beta chains sequenced from a single sample in a study of cytomegalovirus exposure and HLA in healthy donors. Both 60 Vbeta primers and 13 Jbeta primers went into the PCR. Generated by immunoSEQ multiplex PCR, the TCRdb table keeps only in-frame clones and is missing some. This table has about 130,000 clones, approximately 82% appearing once. The material sequenced was PBMCs. These receptors originate from a female donor in good health and CMV-seronegative.

Written as DNA, the CDR3 is TGCGCCAGCAGCACCGGGACGGTCAGGGGCAATGAGCAGTTCTTC. Translated, it gives CASSTGTVRGNEQFF. This sequence joins TRBV5-1 and TRBJ2-1; a possible D gene is TRBD1 (6 bases). The CDR3 consists of 15 residues. Germline V gene data show CDR1 as SGHRS and CDR2 as YFSETQ. The V gene lost 4 bases and the J gene lost 6 bases, with 17 bases spanning the gap.

Here the CDR3 DNA reads TGCAGCGTTGGTGGGACAGGAGACGAGCAGTACTTC. Its translation is CSVGGTGDEQYF. V is TRBV29-1 and J is TRBJ2-7; 8 bases line up with TRBD1. This CDR3 has 12 residues. Germline CDR1 reads SQVTM; CDR2 reads ANQGSEA. V was pared by 4 bases and J by 5 bases, with 4 bases of the junction left unmatched.

The chain carries TRBV7-8 and TRBJ1-3; D ambiguous. The CDR3 runs 15 residues. Germline CDR1 SGHVS, CDR2 FQNEAQ. The V end was cut by 4 bases, the J end by 0 bases, with 10 bases between. The CDR3 here is CASSSISVSGNTIYF. CDR3 in DNA: TGTGCCAGCAGCTCGATCTCGGTCTCTGGAAACACCATATATTTT.

V is TRBV7-2 and J is TRBJ1-5, with a weak D call TRBD1 (6 bases). The CDR3 sequence is 14 residues long. V lost 1 base to trimming and J lost 7 bases, with 11 bases between them. Germline CDR1 is SGHTA and CDR2 is FQGNSA. This CDR3 is CASSLGGGPQPQHF. The CDR3 DNA sequence: TGTGCCAGCAGCTTAGGGGGGGGGCCGCAGCCCCAGCATTTT.

The rearrangement links TRBV7-2 to TRBJ2-5; 8 nucleotides align to TRBD2. Germline V CDR1 and CDR2: SGHTA, FQGNSA. This CDR3 contains 14 residues. Germline trimming cut 3 bases from V and 4 bases from J; bases unmatched to any gene: 4. The CDR3: CASSFNLAGETQYF. The CDR3 bases are TGTGCCAGCAGCTTTAATCTAGCGGGAGAGACCCAGTACTTC.

The chain employs TRBV6-6 and TRBJ1-5, with D uncertain. The V end lost 3 bases, the J end lost 7 bases, and 10 bases lay between the germline ends. The V gene's germline CDR1 is MNHNY and CDR2 SVGAGI (reference sequence). The CDR3 covers 13 residues. Written as DNA, the CDR3 is TGTGCCAGCAGTTATCCCGGGGAACAGCCCCAGCATTTT. Translated: CASSYPGEQPQHF.

The chain links TRBV19 to TRBJ2-7, with a possible D match to TRBD1 (6 bases). This CDR3 is 14 amino acids long. V was shortened by 5 bases and J by 2 bases, with 13 bases between the two germline ends. Looked up from germline, CDR1 is LNHDA and CDR2 is SQIVND (reference sequence). The CDR3 reads CASSPRGQPYEQYF. CDR3 bases: TGTGCCAGTAGTCCCCGCGGACAGCCCTACGAGCAGTACTTC. The full variable domain, with the rest looked up from reference TRBV19 and TRBJ2-7, is DGGITQSPKYLFRKEGQNVTLSCEQNLNHDAMYWYRQDPGQGLRLIYYSQIVNDFQKGDIAEGYSVSREKKESFPLTVTSAQKNPTAFYLCASSPRGQPYEQYFGPGTRLTVT.

V and J are TRBV5-4 and TRBJ2-5; 13 bases agree with TRBD2. Germline CDR1 and CDR2: SGHNT and YYREEE (reference sequence). The V and J ends lost 2 bases and 5 bases, in that order; junction bases with no gene match: 6. The CDR3 length is 16 residues. CDR3 protein: CASSLLAGGDRETQYF. CDR3 nucleotide sequence: TGTGCCAGCAGCTTACTAGCGGGAGGGGATCGGGAGACCCAGTACTTC.

J is TRBJ1-2 and V is TRBV28; 9 bases agree with TRBD1. Germline lookup yields CDR1 MDHEN and CDR2 SYDVKM. V lost 4 bases, J lost 4 bases, and 7 bases stayed unmatched. The CDR3 consists of 15 residues. DNA for the CDR3: TGTGCCAGCAGTTCCGGACAGGGGATTGTCTATGGCTACACCTTC. This sequence encodes CASSSGQGIVYGYTF.

The chain is built from TRBV9 and TRBJ1-1; TRBD1 is a possible D gene (6 bases). The V gene's germline CDR1 is SGDLS and CDR2 YYNGEE. CDR3 length equals 16 residues. Trimming removed 4 bases at V and 4 bases at J, with 20 bases between. The CDR3 DNA follows: TGTGCCAGCAGCCCCCAGGACAGAGCCCTTACCACTGAAGCTTTCTTT. Its protein is CASSPQDRALTTEAFF.

This clone was detected once. The rearrangement joins TRBV5-1 to TRBJ2-7, with 11 nucleotides matching TRBD2. V was pared by 5 bases and J by 2 bases, with 6 bases of the junction left unmatched. The germline V gene encodes CDR1 SGHRS and CDR2 YFSETQ. The CDR3 runs to 15 residues. The CDR3 loop reads CASRQGLAATYEQYF. Written as DNA, the CDR3 is TGCGCCAGCAGACAGGGACTAGCGGCGACCTACGAGCAGTACTTC.

V usage is TRBV20-1 and J usage is TRBJ1-6; D is unresolved. Between the trimmed V and J ends, which lost 3 bases and 14 bases, there was a span of 11 bases. The germline V gene has CDR1 DFQATT and CDR2 SNEGSKA (reference sequence). This CDR3 has 11 amino acids. This chain's CDR3 is CSASPGITLHF. In DNA, the CDR3 is TGCAGTGCTAGCCCGGGGATAACCCTCCACTTT.

This clone was counted a few times. This chain connects TRBV5-1 to TRBJ1-2; TRBD1 is a possible D gene (5 bases). The CDR3 spans 12 residues. Germline V gene data show CDR1 as SGHRS and CDR2 as YFSETQ. Trimming cost V 0 bases and J 8 bases, with 8 bases left between them. As DNA, the CDR3 is TGCGCCAGCAGCTTGGAGGGGAAGGGCTACACCTTC. Protein sequence: CASSLEGKGYTF.

V and J are TRBV7-9 and TRBJ2-2; possibly TRBD2 for D (6 bases). The CDR3 extends over 15 amino acids. Germline lookup yields CDR1 SEHNR and CDR2 FQNEAQ (reference sequence). Trimming took 3 bases from V and 0 from J, leaving 8 bases between them. CDR3 coding DNA: TGTGCCAGCAGCTTTGGGGGGACGAACACCGGGGAGCTGTTTTTT. Its protein is CASSFGGTNTGELFF.

The CDR3 here is CASSPTGMGRETQYF. The CDR3 DNA reads as TGTGCCAGCAGCCCGACAGGGATGGGGAGGGAGACCCAGTACTTC. This rearrangement joins TRBV2 to TRBJ2-5, with D perhaps matching TRBD1 (7 bases). V was cut by 6 bases and J by 5 bases, with 19 bases left in between. The CDR3 loop spans 15 amino acids. Germline V gene lookup returns CDR1 SNHLY and CDR2 FYNNEI.

This CDR3 is CSAGPKNIQYF. CDR3 in DNA: TGCAGTGCTGGCCCCAAAAACATTCAGTACTTC. The rearrangement joins TRBV20-1 to TRBJ2-4; D remains unclear. Germline assignment: CDR1 DFQATT and CDR2 SNEGSKA (reference sequence). The CDR3 loop spans 11 amino acids. The germline V and J ends were trimmed by 5 bases and 2 bases, with 4 bases remaining between them.

The gene calls are TRBV7-2 and TRBJ2-3, with 10 bases identical to TRBD1. The CDR3 covers 15 residues. Trimming removed 5 bases from V and 4 bases from J; junction bases left unmatched: 6. The germline V gene encodes CDR1 SGHTA and CDR2 FQGNSA. As DNA, the CDR3 is TGTGCCAGCAGCCGGGACAGGGGATTGGCAGATACGCAGTATTTT. This sequence encodes CASSRDRGLADTQYF.